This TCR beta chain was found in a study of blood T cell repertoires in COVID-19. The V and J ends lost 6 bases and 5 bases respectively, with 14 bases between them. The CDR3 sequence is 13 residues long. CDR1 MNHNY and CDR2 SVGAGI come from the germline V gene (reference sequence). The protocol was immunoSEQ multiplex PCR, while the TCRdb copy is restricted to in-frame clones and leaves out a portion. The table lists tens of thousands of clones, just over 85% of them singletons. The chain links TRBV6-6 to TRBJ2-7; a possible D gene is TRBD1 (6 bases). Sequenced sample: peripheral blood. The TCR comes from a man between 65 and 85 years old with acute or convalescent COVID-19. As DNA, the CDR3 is TGTGCCAGCAGGGATCACAGGGTCCACGAGCAGTACGTC. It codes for CASRDHRVHEQYV.